This T cell receptor beta chain was identified in a study of Ad26.COV2.S vaccination and SARS-CoV-2 variants. Repertoires were generated with immunoSEQ multiplex PCR, while TCRdb's copy carries only in-frame clones and drops some. The sample lists roughly 300,000 clones, around 90% occurring once. The CDR3 runs to 15 residues. With 0 bases removed from V and 4 bases from J, the gap between germline ends came to 9 bases. Per the germline V gene, CDR1 is LNHNV and CDR2 is YYDKDF (reference sequence). Treatment described: approximately 18 received Ad26.COV2.S at low or high dose, single or two shots; 5 received placebo; per-sample allocation not given. After the first vaccine or placebo injection, samples were drawn on day 63.

J is TRBJ2-2 and V is TRBV15; unclear D gene. The sequences come from peripheral blood, collected in a trial of Ad26.COV2.S vaccine versus placebo. The TCR sequence derives from a person between 18 and 65 years old who received the Ad26.COV2.S COVID-19 vaccine or a placebo. The CDR3 loop reads CATSRDLEFTGELFF. The CDR3 bases are TGTGCCACCAGCAGAGACCTAGAATTCACCGGGGAGCTGTTTTTT.